The rows below give T cell receptor beta chains drawn from one sample of a study of T cells after posttransplantation cyclophosphamide. TCRdb's table, derived via immunoSEQ multiplex PCR, lists solely in-frame clones and lacks some. The sample includes more than 30,000 clones, about 90% of them seen just once. Source material: naive CD4+ T cells sorted from PBMCs. These receptors were taken from a woman in her sixties or seventies in good health, CMV-negative, and a related stem cell transplant donor. Each CDR3 is given with its conserved first and last residue. D genes are given only for firm matches. Expanded clones get a size class; other rows say once, few or many, or leave the size out.

J gene	V gene	CDR3 length	D gene	clone size	CDR3 DNA	CDR3 protein
TRBJ1-2	TRBV19	14	TRBD1	-	TGTGCCAGTAGTATCGGGACAGGGAACTATGGCTACACCTTC	CASSIGTGNYGYTF
TRBJ2-1	TRBV7-8	17	TRBD2	-	TGTGCCAGCAGGGTCAGCTGGACTAGCGGATCCTACAATGAGCAGTTCTTC	CASRVSWTSGSYNEQFF
TRBJ1-2	TRBV29-1	11	-	once	TGCAGCGTTCAGGGAATCGATGGCTACACCTTC	CSVQGIDGYTF
TRBJ2-5	TRBV28	12	-	-	TGTGCCAGCAACAGGCCTCAAGAGACCCAGTACTTC	CASNRPQETQYF
TRBJ2-1	TRBV2	15	TRBD2	-	TGTGCCAGCAGTGCATGGCTAGCGGGTAGGAATGAGCAGTTCTTC	CASSAWLAGRNEQFF
TRBJ2-7	TRBV7-3	13	-	-	TGTGCCAGCAGCTTAAACAGGGAGTACGAGCAGTACTTC	CASSLNREYEQYF
TRBJ2-3	TRBV4-2	13	-	-	TGTGCCAGCAGCCATGACAACACAGATACGCAGTATTTT	CASSHDNTDTQYF
TRBJ1-2	TRBV6-5	15	-	-	TGTGCCAGCAGTTACTTCGACAGGCCACTCTATGGCTACACCTTC	CASSYFDRPLYGYTF
TRBJ1-2	TRBV27	13	-	-	TGTGCCAGCAGTCAGACAGCTAACTATGGCTACACCTTC	CASSQTANYGYTF
TRBJ2-3	TRBV18	16	TRBD2	once	TGTGCCAGCTCACCATTGGCTAGCGGGGCCACAGATACGCAGTATTTT	CASSPLASGATDTQYF
TRBJ1-1	TRBV11-2	17	-	-	TGTGCCAGCAGCTCTAGTCAATGGGACTTATACCACCCTGAAGCTTTCTTT	CASSSSQWDLYHPEAFF
TRBJ2-5	TRBV27	14	-	-	TGTGCCAGCAGGAAAACGGGGTTCCAAGAGACCCAGTACTTC	CASRKTGFQETQYF
TRBJ2-7	TRBV7-9	13	-	-	TGTGCCAGCAGCTTAGGACAGATATACGAGCAGTACTTC	CASSLGQIYEQYF
TRBJ2-5	TRBV10-3	15	TRBD2	once	TGTGCCATCGCTGCAGTAGCGGGAGGCCAAGAGACCCAGTACTTC	CAIAAVAGGQETQYF
TRBJ2-1	TRBV5-1	16	TRBD2	-	TGCGCCAGCAGCTTGGCGAGGACTAGCGGGATCAATGAGCAGTTCTTC	CASSLARTSGINEQFF
TRBJ2-5	TRBV28	17	TRBD2	-	TGTGCCAGCAGTTCCCAAAGCCGAGCGGGGGGCAGGGAGACCCAGTACTTC	CASSSQSRAGGRETQYF
TRBJ1-1	TRBV19	15	TRBD1	-	TGTGCCAGCAGAACCAGACAGGGGCAGGGGACTGAAGCTTTCTTT	CASRTRQGQGTEAFF
TRBJ2-1	TRBV5-1	13	-	-	TGCGCCAGCAGCTTGGGAACTAACAATGAGCAGTTCTTC	CASSLGTNNEQFF
TRBJ1-2	TRBV25-1	12	-	-	TGTGCCAGCAGTGATTTCGGCTATGGCTACACCTTC	CASSDFGYGYTF
TRBJ2-7	TRBV7-8	17	TRBD2	once	TGTGCCAGCAGCCCCTCGGTTCCACGGGGGGGCCCATCCGAGCAGTACTTC	CASSPSVPRGGPSEQYF
TRBJ2-2	TRBV28	15	-	few	TGTGCCAGCAGTTTAGCGGGGGCCTACACCGGGGAGCTGTTTTTT	CASSLAGAYTGELFF
TRBJ2-5	TRBV18	16	-	-	TGTGCCAGCTCACCACCAAACAGCTGGCAACAAGAGACCCAGTACTTC	CASSPPNSWQQETQYF
TRBJ2-2	TRBV30	12	-	-	TGTGCCTGGATTGAGGGAACCGGGGAGCTGTTTTTT	CAWIEGTGELFF
TRBJ2-7	TRBV2	12	-	few	TGTGCCAGCACGGACAGAACCTACGAGCAGTACTTC	CASTDRTYEQYF
TRBJ1-1	TRBV7-2	13	-	-	TGTGCCAGCAGCTTAGGGAGGAACACTGAAGCTTTCTTT	CASSLGRNTEAFF
TRBJ1-2	TRBV18	14	-	-	TGTGCCAGCTCACCCGGAGAGACGAACTATGGCTACACCTTC	CASSPGETNYGYTF
TRBJ1-1	TRBV10-3	14	-	-	TGTGCCATCAGTGATGAGACTCGCGGCGCCAAAGCTTTCTTT	CAISDETRGAKAFF
TRBJ2-5	TRBV9	15	-	-	TGTGCCAGCAGCGTAGCAGGGGTCGGATCGGAGACCCAGTACTTC	CASSVAGVGSETQYF
TRBJ1-3	TRBV28	15	TRBD1	-	TGTGCCAGCAGTACGGGACAGGGTGTTGGAAACACCATATATTTT	CASSTGQGVGNTIYF
TRBJ1-4	TRBV27	14	-	-	TGTGCCTCGAGTGCTCTCGTGGCTAATGAAAAACTGTTTTTT	CASSALVANEKLFF
TRBJ1-2	TRBV28	17	-	-	TGTGCCAGCAGTTCCTTTCGGGCAGGGGCACCCGGCGATGGCTACACCTTC	CASSSFRAGAPGDGYTF
TRBJ2-2	TRBV28	15	TRBD1	-	TGTGCCAGCAGTTTCGGGGACAGGGTTACCGGGGAGCTGTTTTTT	CASSFGDRVTGELFF
TRBJ1-5	TRBV28	15	TRBD1	-	TGTGCCAGCAGAAGACAGGGAAATAGCAATCAGCCCCAGCATTTT	CASRRQGNSNQPQHF
TRBJ1-3	TRBV28	16	TRBD1	-	TGTGCCAGCAGTTTGTCGGGACAGGTCTCTGGAAACACCATATATTTT	CASSLSGQVSGNTIYF
TRBJ2-3	TRBV7-8	16	TRBD2	-	TGTGCCAGCAGCTCACGACTAGCGGGGGTCACAGATACGCAGTATTTT	CASSSRLAGVTDTQYF
TRBJ2-1	TRBV10-3	14	TRBD2	-	TGTGCCGTTCAAACTAGCGGGAACCGGGGGGAGCAGTTCTTC	CAVQTSGNRGEQFF
TRBJ2-2	TRBV7-2	17	TRBD1	-	TGTGCCAGCAGCTCCGCCCGGGACAGACTTAACACCGGGGAGCTGTTTTTT	CASSSARDRLNTGELFF
TRBJ1-2	TRBV28	13	TRBD1	-	TGTGCCAGCAGTTTCCAGGGGGCTCGCGGCTACACCTTC	CASSFQGARGYTF
TRBJ2-7	TRBV5-4	15	TRBD1	-	TGTGCCAGCAGCTTTCCGGGACAGGGGGCCTTGGAGCAGTACTTC	CASSFPGQGALEQYF
TRBJ2-2	TRBV19	16	TRBD1	few	TGTGCCAGTAGTGGACCGAGGGGGCGACGGACCGGGGAGCTGTTTTTT	CASSGPRGRRTGELFF
TRBJ2-7	TRBV19	15	TRBD1	-	TGTGCCAGTAGTTTTCCGGGACAGGGAGTCAACGAGCAGTACTTC	CASSFPGQGVNEQYF
TRBJ1-2	TRBV19	14	TRBD1	-	TGTGCCAGTAGTATTGGGGACAGGGCTGGCGGCTACACCTTC	CASSIGDRAGGYTF
TRBJ1-1	TRBV6-6	12	TRBD1	-	TGTGCCAGCAGGCAGGGGGACGCTGAAGCTTTCTTT	CASRQGDAEAFF
TRBJ2-3	TRBV19	13	-	-	TGTGCCAGTAGCCCCGCGGGATGGGATACGCAGTATTTT	CASSPAGWDTQYF
TRBJ2-1	TRBV9	14	TRBD1	-	TGTGCCAGCAGCCCAGGGACAGCCGGGGCTGAGCAGTTCTTC	CASSPGTAGAEQFF
TRBJ1-1	TRBV5-4	16	-	-	TGTGCCAGCAGCTTGGTGGGGGCCCACCTCAACACTGAAGCTTTCTTT	CASSLVGAHLNTEAFF
TRBJ2-1	TRBV27	15	TRBD2	-	TGTGCCAGCAGTTTATTGGCGGGGGGCTACAATGAGCAGTTCTTC	CASSLLAGGYNEQFF
TRBJ2-1	TRBV27	12	-	-	TGTGCCAGCAGTTCGGGAGTAGGGGAGCAGTTCTTC	CASSSGVGEQFF
TRBJ1-4	TRBV4-1	17	TRBD1	-	TGCGCCAGCAGCCAGGGGGTTGACAGGGGGCGCGAAGAAAAACTGTTTTTT	CASSQGVDRGREEKLFF
TRBJ1-3	TRBV27	13	-	few	TGTGCCAGCAGTTTGGCAGGGGGAAACACCATATATTTT	CASSLAGGNTIYF
TRBJ1-2	TRBV9	14	-	-	TGTGCCAGCAGCTACAGTCGGGGGTCTGATGGCTACACCTTC	CASSYSRGSDGYTF
TRBJ2-2	TRBV27	20	TRBD2	-	TGTGCCAGCACATCTGTCCCCTCCTTGTGGGCTAGCGGGAGGGGCGGGGAGCTGTTTTTT	CASTSVPSLWASGRGGELFF
TRBJ2-1	TRBV5-8	13	TRBD2	-	TGTGCCAGCAGCTTGTTCTTGGGACTAGTTATTTTCTTC	CASSLFLGLVIFF